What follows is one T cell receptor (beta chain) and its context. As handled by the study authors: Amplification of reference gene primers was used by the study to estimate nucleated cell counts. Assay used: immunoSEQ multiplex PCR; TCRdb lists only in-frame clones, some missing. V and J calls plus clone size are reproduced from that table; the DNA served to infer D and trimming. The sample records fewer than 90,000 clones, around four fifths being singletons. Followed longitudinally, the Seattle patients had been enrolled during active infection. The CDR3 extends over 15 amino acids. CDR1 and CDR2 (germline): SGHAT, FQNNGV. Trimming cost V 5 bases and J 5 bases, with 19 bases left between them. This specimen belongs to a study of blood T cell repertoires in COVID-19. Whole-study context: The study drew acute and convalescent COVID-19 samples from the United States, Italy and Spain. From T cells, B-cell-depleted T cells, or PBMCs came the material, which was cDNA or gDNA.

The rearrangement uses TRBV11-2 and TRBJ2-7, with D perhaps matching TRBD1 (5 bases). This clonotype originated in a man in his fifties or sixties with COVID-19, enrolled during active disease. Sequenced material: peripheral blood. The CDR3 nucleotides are TGTGCCAGCAGCCTCTACTCCCAGGGTACCAACGAGCAGTACTTC. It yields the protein CASSLYSQGTNEQYF. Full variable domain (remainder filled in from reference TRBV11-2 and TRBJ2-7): EAGVAQSPRYKIIEKRQSVAFWCNPISGHATLYWYQQILGQGPKLLIQFQNNGVVDDSQLPKDRFSAERLKGVDSTLKIQPAKLEDSAVYLCASSLYSQGTNEQYFGPGTRLTVT.